This T cell receptor delta chain comes out of a study of gamma-delta T cells after stem cell transplantation. TCRdb reprocessed the RT-PCR reads through CATT. This sample has under 750 delta-chain clones; around a quarter occur once, and the top ten carry 48%. CDR3 size: 16 residues. CDR1 GEAIGNYY and CDR2 EKD come from the germline V gene. Germline trimming cut 4 bases from V and 3 bases from J; bases unmatched to any gene: 13. In regard to this clone: This likely traces to a read error, being one base from a far larger clone. Other DNA sequences in this sample translate to the same CDR3.

Specimen: gamma-delta T cells. The TCR sequence derives from a human donor. It is not recorded whose cells these are; they may come from a transplant donor. J is TRDJ1 and V is TRDV2; 7 bases are a match to TRDD3. The CDR3 DNA reads as TGTGCCTGTGATACCGTAGAGTGGGGGGATCCCGATAAACTCATCTTT. Its translation is CACDTVEWGDPDKLIF.